This TCR beta chain was recorded in a study of beta chain features in type 1 diabetes. For the study at large: Examination spanned fewer than 140,000,000 sorted cells from all samples. Regarding the study as a whole: For Type 1 diabetes patients, all four CD4+ subsets carried TCRB CDR3s that were moderately but significantly shorter.

Trimming cost V 1 base and J 0 bases, with 11 bases left between them. CDR1 is SGHDT, CDR2 YYEEEE, per germline. CDR3 length: 15 amino acids. Donors contributed one heparinised blood draw apiece, averaging about 120 mL. TCRB transcripts that were expressed got sequenced, as all of the isolated RNA had been reverse transcribed. The method was immunoSEQ multiplex PCR; TCRdb's version includes in-frame clones alone and lacks a portion of them. The table shows 150,000 to 200,000 clones, with roughly 60% occurring only once. On this clone: Antigen specificity is unknown.

The sequenced material came from naive CD4+ T cells from blood. V and J are TRBV5-6 and TRBJ2-7; D is uncertain. The clonotype comes from a man aged 25-40 years with type 1 diabetes. CDR3 region: CASSLRSIGSYEQYF. The CDR3 bases are TGTGCCAGCAGCTTGAGGAGTATAGGCTCCTACGAGCAGTACTTC.